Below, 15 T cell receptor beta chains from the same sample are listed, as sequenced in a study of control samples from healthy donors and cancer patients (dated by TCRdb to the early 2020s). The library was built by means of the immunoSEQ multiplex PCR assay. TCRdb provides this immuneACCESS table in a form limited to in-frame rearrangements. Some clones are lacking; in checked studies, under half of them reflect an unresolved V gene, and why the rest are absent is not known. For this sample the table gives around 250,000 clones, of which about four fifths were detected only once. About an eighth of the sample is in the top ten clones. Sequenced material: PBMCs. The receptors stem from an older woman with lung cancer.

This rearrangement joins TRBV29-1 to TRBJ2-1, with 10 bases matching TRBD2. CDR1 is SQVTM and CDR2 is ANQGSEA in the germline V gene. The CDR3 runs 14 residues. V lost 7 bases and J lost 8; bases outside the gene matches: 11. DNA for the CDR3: TGCAGCGGATTAGCGGGGGGCCGGGCGTATGAGCAGTTCTTC. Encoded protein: CSGLAGGRAYEQFF.

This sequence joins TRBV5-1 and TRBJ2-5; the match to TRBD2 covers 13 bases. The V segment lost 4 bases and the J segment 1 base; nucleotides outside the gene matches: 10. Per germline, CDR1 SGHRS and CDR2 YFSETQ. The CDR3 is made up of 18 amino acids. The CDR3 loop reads CASSASFTSGGAQETQYF. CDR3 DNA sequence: TGCGCCAGCAGCGCCAGTTTTACTAGCGGGGGGGCCCAAGAGACCCAGTACTTC.

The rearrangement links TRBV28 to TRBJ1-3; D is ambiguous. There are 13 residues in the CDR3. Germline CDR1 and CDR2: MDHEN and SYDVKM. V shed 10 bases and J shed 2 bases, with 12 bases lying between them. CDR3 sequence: CATVPGPGNTIYF. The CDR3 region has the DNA TGTGCCACCGTGCCGGGTCCTGGAAACACCATATATTTT.

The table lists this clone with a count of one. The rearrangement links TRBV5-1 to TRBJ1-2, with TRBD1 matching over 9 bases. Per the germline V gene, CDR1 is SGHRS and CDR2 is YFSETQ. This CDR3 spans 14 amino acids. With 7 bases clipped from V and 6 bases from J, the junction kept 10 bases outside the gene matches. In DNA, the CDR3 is TGCGCCAGCGGCGAACAGGGGGCGCGGGATGGCTACACCTTC. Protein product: CASGEQGARDGYTF.

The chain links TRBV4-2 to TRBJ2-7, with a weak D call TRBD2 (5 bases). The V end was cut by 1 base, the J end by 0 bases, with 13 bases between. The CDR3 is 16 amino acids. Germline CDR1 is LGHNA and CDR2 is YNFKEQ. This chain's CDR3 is CASSQGERRTSYEQYF. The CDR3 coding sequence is TGTGCCAGCAGCCAAGGGGAGCGGAGAACCTCCTACGAGCAGTACTTC.

CDR3 region: CASSHPRGSTDTQYF. The CDR3 DNA sequence: TGTGCCAGCAGTCACCCGAGGGGGTCTACAGATACGCAGTATTTT. The rearrangement uses TRBV28 and TRBJ2-3; a possible D gene is TRBD1 (6 bases). The germline V and J ends were trimmed by 5 bases and 3 bases, with 15 bases remaining between them. The V gene's germline CDR1 is MDHEN and CDR2 SYDVKM. The CDR3 runs 15 residues. Full variable domain (outside the CDR3, taken from reference TRBV28 and TRBJ2-3): DVKVTQSSRYLVKRTGEKVFLECVQDMDHENMFWYRQDPGLGLRLIYFSYDVKMKEKGDIPEGYSVSREKKERFSLILESASTNQTSMYLCASSHPRGSTDTQYFGPGTRLTVL.

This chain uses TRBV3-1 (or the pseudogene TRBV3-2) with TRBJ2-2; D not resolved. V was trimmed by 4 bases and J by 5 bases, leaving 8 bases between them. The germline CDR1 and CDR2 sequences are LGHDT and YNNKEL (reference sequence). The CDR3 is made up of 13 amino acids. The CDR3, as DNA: TGTGCCAGCAGCCGACCAGGAACCGGGGAGCTGTTTTTT. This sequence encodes CASSRPGTGELFF.

CDR3 nucleotides: TGTGCCAGCAGTTTAGACAGAACGGGAGAGAGGCCCCAGCATTTT. It specifies CASSLDRTGERPQHF. The chain has TRBV27 and TRBJ1-5, with D possibly being TRBD1 (5 bases). Germline CDR1 reads MNHEY; CDR2 reads SMNVEV (reference sequence). With 2 bases removed from V and 9 bases from J, the gap between germline ends came to 17 bases. The CDR3 is made up of 15 amino acids.

The CDR3 region has the DNA TGCGCCAGCAGCCCCGGACAGGGTCGTGGCTACACCTTC. Translated: CASSPGQGRGYTF. This chain joins TRBV5-1 and TRBJ1-2; TRBD1 agrees at 8 bases. The CDR3 totals 13 residues. Germline V lookup: CDR1 SGHRS, CDR2 YFSETQ. V trimming: 4 bases; J trimming: 7 bases; junction bases outside the gene matches: 6.

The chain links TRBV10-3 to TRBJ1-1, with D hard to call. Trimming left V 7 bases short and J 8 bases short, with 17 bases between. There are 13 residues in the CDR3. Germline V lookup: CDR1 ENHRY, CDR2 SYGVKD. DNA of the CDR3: TGTGCCATCACTCGACAAGGCAGTGCAGAAGCTTTCTTT. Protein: CAITRQGSAEAFF.

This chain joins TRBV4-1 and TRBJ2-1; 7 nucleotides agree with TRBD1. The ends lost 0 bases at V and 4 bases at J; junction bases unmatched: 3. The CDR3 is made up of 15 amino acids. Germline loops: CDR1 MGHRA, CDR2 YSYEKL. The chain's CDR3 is CASSQDPGQYNEQFF. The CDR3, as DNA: TGCGCCAGCAGCCAAGACCCGGGACAGTACAATGAGCAGTTCTTC.

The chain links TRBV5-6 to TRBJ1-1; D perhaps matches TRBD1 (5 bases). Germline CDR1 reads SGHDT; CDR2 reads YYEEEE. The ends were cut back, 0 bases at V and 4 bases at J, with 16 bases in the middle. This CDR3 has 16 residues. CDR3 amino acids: CASSLVGGGIVTEAFF. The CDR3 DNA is TGTGCCAGCAGCTTGGTAGGTGGGGGGATAGTCACTGAAGCTTTCTTT.

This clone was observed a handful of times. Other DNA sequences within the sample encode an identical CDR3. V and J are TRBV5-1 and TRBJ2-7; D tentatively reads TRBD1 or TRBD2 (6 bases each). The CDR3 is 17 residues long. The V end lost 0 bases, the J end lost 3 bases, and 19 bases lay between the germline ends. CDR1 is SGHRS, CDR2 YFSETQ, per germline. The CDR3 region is CASSLGDRMGGGYEQYF. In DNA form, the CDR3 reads TGCGCCAGCAGCTTGGGTGACAGGATGGGGGGTGGCTACGAGCAGTACTTC.

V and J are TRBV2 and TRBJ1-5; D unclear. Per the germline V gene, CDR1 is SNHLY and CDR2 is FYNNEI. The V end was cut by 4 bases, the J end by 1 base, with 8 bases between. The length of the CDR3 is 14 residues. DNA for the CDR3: TGTGCCAGCAGTGGGGCGGCAAGCAATCAGCCCCAGCATTTT. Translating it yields CASSGAASNQPQHF.

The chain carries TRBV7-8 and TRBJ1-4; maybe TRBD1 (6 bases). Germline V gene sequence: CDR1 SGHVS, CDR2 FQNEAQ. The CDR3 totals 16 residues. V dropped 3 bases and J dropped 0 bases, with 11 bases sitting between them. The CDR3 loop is CASSLGAPTTNEKLFF. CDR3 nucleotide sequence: TGTGCCAGCAGCTTGGGGGCGCCCACAACTAATGAAAAACTGTTTTTT. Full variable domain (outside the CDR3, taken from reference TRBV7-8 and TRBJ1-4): GAGVSQSPRYKVAKRGQDVALRCDPISGHVSLFWYQQALGQGPEFLTYFQNEAQLDKSGLPSDRFFAERPEGSVSTLKIQRTQQEDSAVYLCASSLGAPTTNEKLFFGSGTQLSVL.